The clone carrying this TCR beta chain was counted a few times. Antigen specificity is unknown. Assay: immunoSEQ multiplex PCR; the TCRdb copy retains only in-frame clones and omits some. The sample yields under 55,000 clones, around 80% seen once. Single viable CD3+CD4+CD8-CD45RO+ cells were sorted as the memory CD4+ T cells. This CDR3 is built from 11 residues. With 8 bases removed from V and 8 bases from J, the gap between germline ends came to 15 bases. From germline, CDR1 is DFQATT and CDR2 SNEGSKA (reference sequence). This sample is drawn from a study of memory CD4+ T cells and cytomegalovirus serostatus. Study results and limitations: Median bootstrapped AUC for CMV status was approximately 0.94 originally, approximately 0.91 US-trained. Suggested: most of the CMV-linked TCR signature lies in CD4+ memory cells.

The chain combines TRBV20-1 with TRBJ1-1; the D gene is possibly TRBD1 (5 bases). The sequenced material came from memory CD4+ T cells from blood. This sequence was found in an adult in good health and CMV-seronegative. The CDR3 DNA reads as TGCAGTACTTATCAGGGCAAAGAAGCTTTCTTT. It encodes CSTYQGKEAFF.